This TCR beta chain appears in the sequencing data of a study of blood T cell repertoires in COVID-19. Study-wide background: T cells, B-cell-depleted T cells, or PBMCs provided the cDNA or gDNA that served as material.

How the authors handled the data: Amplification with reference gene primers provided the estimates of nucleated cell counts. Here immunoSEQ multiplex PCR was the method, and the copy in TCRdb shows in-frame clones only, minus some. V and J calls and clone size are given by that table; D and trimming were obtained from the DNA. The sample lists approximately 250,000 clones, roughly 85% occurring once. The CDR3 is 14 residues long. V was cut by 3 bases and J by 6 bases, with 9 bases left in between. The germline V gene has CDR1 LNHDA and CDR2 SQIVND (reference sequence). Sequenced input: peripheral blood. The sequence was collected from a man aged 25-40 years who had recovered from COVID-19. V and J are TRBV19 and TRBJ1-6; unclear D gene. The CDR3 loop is CASSISGPNSPLHF. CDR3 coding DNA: TGTGCCAGTAGTATTAGTGGGCCTAATTCACCCCTCCACTTT.